What follows are 15 T cell receptor beta chains derived from one specimen sequenced in a study of shared clonotypes between healthy human individuals. Clones were sequenced by immunoSEQ multiplex PCR, and TCRdb holds only the in-frame ones, with some missing. The table has approximately 710,000 clones, about 92% seen once; the top ten hold more than 30%. The sequenced material came from memory CD8+ T cells from PBMCs. Subset specified: CD45RO+ cells pooled with CCR7-negative TemRA cells. The receptors derive from a man between 18 and 35 years old in good health. Some clones in this sample may be carry-over from other donors' samples.

With respect to this clone: Distinct nucleotide sequences in the sample also encode this CDR3. The J gene is TRBJ2-5, the V gene TRBV9; D could derive from TRBD1 or TRBD2 (5 bases each). Trimming took 0 bases from V and 5 from J, leaving 11 bases between them. Germline loops: CDR1 SGDLS, CDR2 YYNGEE. The CDR3 is 14 amino acids. The CDR3 DNA reads TGTGCCAGCAGCGTAGACGGCAGGGAGGAGACCCAGTACTTC. Translating gives CASSVDGREETQYF.

In DNA form, the CDR3 reads TGTGCCAGCAGTTTCCGGACGGACTATGGCTACACCTTC. This sequence encodes CASSFRTDYGYTF. The V call is TRBV27, the J call TRBJ1-2; D remains ambiguous. Germline V gene data show CDR1 as MNHEY and CDR2 as SMNVEV (reference sequence). Trimming left V 3 bases short and J 3 bases short, with 8 bases between. This CDR3 has 13 amino acids.

The chain has TRBV9 and TRBJ2-7; TRBD2 might be the D (6 bases). The germline V gene encodes CDR1 SGDLS and CDR2 YYNGEE. Trimming pared 4 bases from V and 7 bases from J, leaving 18 bases between. CDR3 length equals 14 residues. The chain's CDR3 is CASSPRDSTREQYF. The CDR3 bases are TGTGCCAGCAGCCCTCGGGACTCCACTCGAGAGCAGTACTTC.

This clone was picked up one time. The chain uses TRBV7-8 and TRBJ1-5; D call uncertain. V shed 5 bases and J shed 5 bases, with 13 bases lying between them. The V gene's germline CDR1 is SGHVS and CDR2 FQNEAQ. The CDR3 loop spans 14 amino acids. CDR3 loop: CASSTLITDQPQHF. The CDR3 coding sequence is TGTGCCAGCAGCACCTTAATTACAGATCAGCCCCAGCATTTT.

The V and J genes are TRBV9 and TRBJ2-2; 10 nucleotides align to TRBD2. J lost 2 bases, V lost 4 bases, and 2 bases had no gene match. This CDR3 region has 15 residues. The germline V gene has CDR1 SGDLS and CDR2 YYNGEE. The CDR3 loop reads CASSLAGGNTGELFF. The CDR3, as DNA: TGTGCCAGCAGCTTAGCGGGAGGAAACACCGGGGAGCTGTTTTTT.

The chain employs TRBV5-1 and TRBJ1-1, with unresolved D. The CDR3 consists of 16 residues. CDR1 and CDR2 (germline): SGHRS, YFSETQ. The V end lost 4 bases, the J end lost 0 bases, and 16 bases lay between the germline ends. CDR3 in amino acids: CASSRSGDSMNTEAFF. For the CDR3, the DNA is TGCGCCAGCAGCCGAAGCGGGGATTCAATGAACACTGAAGCTTTCTTT. Together with reference TRBV5-1 and TRBJ1-1, the CDR3 gives the full variable domain: KAGVTQTPRYLIKTRGQQVTLSCSPISGHRSVSWYQQTPGQGLQFLFEYFSETQRNKGNFPGRFSGRQFSNSRSEMNVSTLELGDSALYLCASSRSGDSMNTEAFFGQGTRLTVV.

The chain has TRBV19 and TRBJ2-7; D possibly corresponds to TRBD1 (10 bases). Looked up from germline, CDR1 is LNHDA and CDR2 is SQIVND (reference sequence). The CDR3 has 16 residues. V was clipped by 5 bases and J by 3 bases, with 20 bases between them. CDR3 residues: CASSPRGGQGNYEQYF. CDR3 sequence (DNA): TGTGCCAGTAGTCCGCGGGGGGGACAGGGGAACTACGAGCAGTACTTC.

This clone came up a few times. The chain combines TRBV9 with TRBJ1-1; no clear D gene. Germline V lookup: CDR1 SGDLS, CDR2 YYNGEE. Trimming stripped 3 bases from V and 3 bases from J, with 15 bases between. This CDR3 is built from 15 residues. CDR3: CASSGGEGADTEAFF. CDR3 bases: TGTGCCAGCAGCGGAGGCGAAGGAGCCGACACTGAAGCTTTCTTT.

V usage is TRBV6-6 and J usage is TRBJ2-5; D perhaps matches TRBD2 (6 bases). V lost 0 bases and J lost 3, with 11 bases in between. Germline lookup yields CDR1 MNHNY and CDR2 SVGAGI (reference sequence). The CDR3 contains 15 residues. The CDR3 loop is CASSYSTRYKETQYF. CDR3 in DNA: TGTGCCAGCAGTTACTCGACTAGATACAAAGAGACCCAGTACTTC.

This chain uses TRBV7-3 with TRBJ2-3; 14 bases agree with TRBD2. The V gene end was trimmed by 5 bases and the J gene end by 6 bases; junction bases not matched to a gene: 7. The CDR3 totals 16 residues. CDR1 and CDR2 from the germline V gene are SGHTA and FQGTGA. The CDR3 sequence: CASSEGLAGAGDTQYF. CDR3 nucleotide sequence: TGTGCCAGCAGCGAGGGACTAGCGGGAGCGGGGGATACGCAGTATTTT.

With regard to this clone: The same CDR3 also results from other DNA sequences found in this sample. This chain uses TRBV9 with TRBJ2-7, with a tentative D call TRBD2 (6 bases). The CDR3 has 14 amino acids. CDR1 SGDLS and CDR2 YYNGEE come from the germline V gene. The V and J ends lost 2 bases and 3 bases respectively, with 12 bases between them. The CDR3 reads CASSVGLGSYEQYF. The CDR3 DNA sequence: TGTGCCAGCAGCGTGGGTCTCGGGAGCTACGAGCAGTACTTC.

V gene TRBV18 combines with J gene TRBJ2-1; 8 positions match TRBD2. The CDR3 length is 14 residues. J lost 9 bases, V lost 3 bases, and 7 bases had no gene match. The germline CDR1 and CDR2 sequences are KGHSH and LQKENI. The chain's CDR3 is CASSPTTTSGEQFF. The CDR3 nucleotides read TGTGCCAGCTCACCCACCACTACTAGCGGTGAGCAGTTCTTC.

V gene TRBV28 combines with J gene TRBJ2-5, with TRBD2 as a possible D gene (6 bases). The CDR3 totals 17 residues. V was pared by 5 bases and J by 5 bases, with 24 bases between. Germline loops: CDR1 MDHEN, CDR2 SYDVKM. Written as DNA, the CDR3 is TGTGCCAGCAGTAGGACCTCCCCGGGACGGGGGTGGGAGACCCAGTACTTC. This sequence encodes CASSRTSPGRGWETQYF.

This chain connects TRBV5-8 to TRBJ2-7; D is ambiguous. CDR1 and CDR2 (germline): SGHTS, YDEGEE. The CDR3 covers 15 residues. The germline V and J ends were trimmed by 0 bases and 3 bases, with 13 bases remaining between them. DNA for the CDR3: TGTGCCAGCAGCTTGGGGACCGCCAGATACTACGAGCAGTACTTC. Translation gives CASSLGTARYYEQYF.

V gene TRBV4-1 combines with J gene TRBJ2-5; the D is unclear. Germline V gene data show CDR1 as MGHRA and CDR2 as YSYEKL. The CDR3 contains 16 residues. Trimming took 2 bases from V and 5 from J, leaving 18 bases between them. Here the CDR3 reads CASSQSQLGRLETQYF. CDR3 in DNA: TGCGCCAGCAGCCAATCCCAGCTCGGGCGACTGGAGACCCAGTACTTC.